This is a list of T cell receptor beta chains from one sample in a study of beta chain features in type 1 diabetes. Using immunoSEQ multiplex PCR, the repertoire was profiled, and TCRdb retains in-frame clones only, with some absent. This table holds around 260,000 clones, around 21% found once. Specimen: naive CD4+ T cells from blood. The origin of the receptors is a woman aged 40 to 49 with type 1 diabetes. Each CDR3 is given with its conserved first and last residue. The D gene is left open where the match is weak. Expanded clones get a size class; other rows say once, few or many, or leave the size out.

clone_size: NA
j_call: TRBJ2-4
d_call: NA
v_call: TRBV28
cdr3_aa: CASSLPWGQDIQYF
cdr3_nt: TGTGCCAGCAGTCTCCCCTGGGGGCAGGACATTCAGTACTTC

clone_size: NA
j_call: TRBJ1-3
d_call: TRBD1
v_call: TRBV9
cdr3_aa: CASSTRRGQASSSGNTIYF
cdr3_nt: TGTGCCAGCAGCACCCGCAGGGGGCAAGCATCGAGCTCTGGAAACACCATATATTTT

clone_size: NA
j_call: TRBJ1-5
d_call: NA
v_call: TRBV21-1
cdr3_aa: CARQGNQPQHF
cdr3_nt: TGTGCCAGGCAGGGGAATCAGCCCCAGCATTTT

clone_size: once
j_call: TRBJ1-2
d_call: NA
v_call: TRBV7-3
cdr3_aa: CASSLGSEYGYTF
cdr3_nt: TGTGCCAGCAGCTTAGGCAGTGAATATGGCTACACCTTC

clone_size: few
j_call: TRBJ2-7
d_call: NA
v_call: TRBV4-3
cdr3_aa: CASSQVTGHSYEQYF
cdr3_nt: TGCGCCAGCAGCCAAGTAACGGGACACAGCTACGAGCAGTACTTC

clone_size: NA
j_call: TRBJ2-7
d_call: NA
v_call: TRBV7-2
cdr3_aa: CASSPWLADLEQYF
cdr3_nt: TGTGCCAGCAGCCCGTGGCTAGCCGATTTAGAGCAGTACTTC

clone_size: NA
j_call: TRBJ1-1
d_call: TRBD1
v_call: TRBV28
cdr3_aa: CASRDRNEAFF
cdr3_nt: TGTGCCAGCAGGGACAGGAATGAAGCTTTCTTT

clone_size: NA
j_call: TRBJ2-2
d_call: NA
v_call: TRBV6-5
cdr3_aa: CACKGPWDTGELFF
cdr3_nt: TGTGCCTGCAAGGGGCCGTGGGACACCGGGGAGCTGTTTTTT

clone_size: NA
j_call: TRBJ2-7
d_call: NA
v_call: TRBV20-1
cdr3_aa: CSAFDRNEQYF
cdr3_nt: TGCAGTGCTTTCGACAGGAACGAGCAGTACTTC

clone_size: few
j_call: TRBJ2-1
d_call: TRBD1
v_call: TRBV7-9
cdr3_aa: CASSLWGTGNYNEQFF
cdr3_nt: TGTGCCAGCAGCTTATGGGGGACAGGGAATTACAATGAGCAGTTCTTC

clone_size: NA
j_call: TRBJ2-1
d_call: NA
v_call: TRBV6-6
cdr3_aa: CASSQPQSGEQFF
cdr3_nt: TGTGCCAGCAGCCAACCCCAAAGCGGCGAGCAGTTCTTC

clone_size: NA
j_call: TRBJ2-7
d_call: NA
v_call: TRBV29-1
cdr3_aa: CSVGVRGALQYF
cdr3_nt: TGCAGCGTGGGGGTTCGGGGGGCTTTGCAGTACTTC

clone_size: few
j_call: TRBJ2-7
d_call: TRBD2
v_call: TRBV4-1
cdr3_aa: CASSQVGTSGIYEQYF
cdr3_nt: TGCGCCAGCAGCCAAGTCGGGACTAGCGGGATTTACGAGCAGTACTTC

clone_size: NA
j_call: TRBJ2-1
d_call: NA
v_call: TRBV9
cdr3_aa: CASRPATAYNEQFF
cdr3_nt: TGTGCCAGCCGGCCGGCGACAGCCTACAATGAGCAGTTCTTC

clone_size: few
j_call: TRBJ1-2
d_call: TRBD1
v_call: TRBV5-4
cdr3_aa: CASSYRGGGYTF
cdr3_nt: TGTGCCAGCAGCTACAGGGGAGGAGGCTACACCTTC

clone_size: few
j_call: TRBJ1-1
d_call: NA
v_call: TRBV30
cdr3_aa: CAWSLTTRAFF
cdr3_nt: TGTGCCTGGAGTCTTACCACGCGGGCTTTCTTT

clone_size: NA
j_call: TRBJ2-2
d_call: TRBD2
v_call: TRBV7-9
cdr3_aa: CASSPSGGYTGELFF
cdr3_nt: TGTGCCAGCAGCCCGTCGGGGGGGTACACCGGGGAGCTGTTTTTT

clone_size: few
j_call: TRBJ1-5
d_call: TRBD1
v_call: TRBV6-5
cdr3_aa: CASSSTGTGGGQPQHF
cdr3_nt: TGTGCCAGCAGTTCCACCGGGACAGGGGGCGGGCAGCCCCAGCATTTT

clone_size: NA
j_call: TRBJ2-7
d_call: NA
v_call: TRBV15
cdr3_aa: CATSPGGFSSYEQYF
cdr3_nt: TGTGCCACCTCCCCGGGGGGCTTCAGCTCCTACGAGCAGTACTTC

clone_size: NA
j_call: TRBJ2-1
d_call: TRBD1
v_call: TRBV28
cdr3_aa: CASSSRGWEFF
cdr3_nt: TGTGCCAGCAGTTCCAGGGGGTGGGAGTTCTTC

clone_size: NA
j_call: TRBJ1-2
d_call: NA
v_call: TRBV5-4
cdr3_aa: CAIYTPGRAGGYTF
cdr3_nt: TGTGCCATATACACACCCGGGCGCGCGGGGGGCTACACCTTC

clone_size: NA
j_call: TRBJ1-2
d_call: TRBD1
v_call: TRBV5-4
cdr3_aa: CASSLDWDSYGYTF
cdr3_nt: TGTGCCAGCAGCTTGGATTGGGACAGCTATGGCTACACCTTC

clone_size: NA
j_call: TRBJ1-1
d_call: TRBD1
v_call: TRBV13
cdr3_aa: CASSLRATGGTTSRTEAFF
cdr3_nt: TGTGCCAGCAGCTTAAGGGCGACAGGGGGAACGACCAGTCGTACTGAAGCTTTCTTT

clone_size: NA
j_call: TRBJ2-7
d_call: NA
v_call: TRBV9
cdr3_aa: CASSVGVGLYEQYF
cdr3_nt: TGTGCCAGCAGCGTAGGCGTAGGACTTTACGAGCAGTACTTC

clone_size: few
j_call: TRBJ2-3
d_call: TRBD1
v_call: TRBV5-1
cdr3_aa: CASSPGQYTDTQYF
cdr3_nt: TGCGCCAGCAGCCCGGGACAGTACACAGATACGCAGTATTTT

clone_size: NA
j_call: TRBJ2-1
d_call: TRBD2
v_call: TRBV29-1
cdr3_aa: CSVERGLADNEQFF
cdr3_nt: TGCAGCGTTGAAAGGGGACTAGCGGACAATGAGCAGTTCTTC

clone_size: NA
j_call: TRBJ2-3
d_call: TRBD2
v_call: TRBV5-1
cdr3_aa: CASSLGEGSTDTQYF
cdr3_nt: TGCGCCAGCAGCCTTGGGGAGGGCAGCACAGATACGCAGTATTTT

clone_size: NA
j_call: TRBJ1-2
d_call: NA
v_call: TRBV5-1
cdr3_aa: CASSLDRREYGYTF
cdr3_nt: TGCGCCAGCAGCTTGGACCGTCGAGAGTATGGCTACACCTTC

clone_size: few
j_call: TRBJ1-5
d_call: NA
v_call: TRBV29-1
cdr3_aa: CSAVGGVNQPQHF
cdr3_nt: TGCAGCGCAGTTGGGGGGGTCAATCAGCCCCAGCATTTT

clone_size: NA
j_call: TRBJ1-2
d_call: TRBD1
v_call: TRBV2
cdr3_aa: CASSETRDRAGYTF
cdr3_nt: TGTGCCAGCAGTGAAACCCGGGACAGGGCTGGCTACACCTTC

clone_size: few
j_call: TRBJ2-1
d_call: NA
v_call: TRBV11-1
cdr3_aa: CASSSTPTQFF
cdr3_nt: TGTGCCAGCAGCTCGACACCTACGCAGTTCTTC

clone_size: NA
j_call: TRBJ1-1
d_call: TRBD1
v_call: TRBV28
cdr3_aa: CASSLGLLAGGTEAFF
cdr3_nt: TGTGCCAGCAGCCTGGGGCTACTAGCAGGGGGCACTGAAGCTTTCTTT

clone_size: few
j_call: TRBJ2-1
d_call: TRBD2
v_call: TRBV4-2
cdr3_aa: CASSRRAGLAGDYDEQFF
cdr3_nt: TGTGCCAGCAGCCGCCGGGCTGGACTAGCGGGAGATTATGATGAGCAGTTCTTC